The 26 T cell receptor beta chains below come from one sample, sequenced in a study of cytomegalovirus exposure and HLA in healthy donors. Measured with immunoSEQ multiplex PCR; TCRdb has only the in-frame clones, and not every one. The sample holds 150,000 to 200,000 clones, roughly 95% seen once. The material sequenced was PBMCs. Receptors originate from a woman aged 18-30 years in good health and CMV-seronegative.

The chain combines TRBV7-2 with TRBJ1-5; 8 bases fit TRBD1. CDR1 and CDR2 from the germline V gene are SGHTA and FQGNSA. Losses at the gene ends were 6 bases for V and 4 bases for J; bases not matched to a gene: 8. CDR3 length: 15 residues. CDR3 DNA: TGTGCCAGCAGAAGAGGGACAGGACTTAATCAGCCCCAGCATTTT. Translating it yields CASRRGTGLNQPQHF. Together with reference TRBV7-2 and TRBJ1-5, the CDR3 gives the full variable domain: GAGVSQSPSNKVTEKGKDVELRCDPISGHTALYWYRQSLGQGLEFLIYFQGNSAPDKSGLPSDRFSAERTGGSVSTLTIQRTQQEDSAVYLCASRRGTGLNQPQHFGDGTRLSIL.

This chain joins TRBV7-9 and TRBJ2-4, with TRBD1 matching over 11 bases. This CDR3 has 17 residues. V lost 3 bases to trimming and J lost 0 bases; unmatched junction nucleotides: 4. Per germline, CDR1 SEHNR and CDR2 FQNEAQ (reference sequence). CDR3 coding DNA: TGTGCCAGCAGCTTCGGACAGGGGGCATTAGCCAAAAACATTCAGTACTTC. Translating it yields CASSFGQGALAKNIQYF.

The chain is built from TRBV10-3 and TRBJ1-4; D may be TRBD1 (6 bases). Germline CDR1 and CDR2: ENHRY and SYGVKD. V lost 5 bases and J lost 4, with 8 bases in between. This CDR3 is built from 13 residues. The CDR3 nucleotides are TGTGCCATCAGTAGGGGGAGTAATGAAAAACTGTTTTTT. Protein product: CAISRGSNEKLFF.

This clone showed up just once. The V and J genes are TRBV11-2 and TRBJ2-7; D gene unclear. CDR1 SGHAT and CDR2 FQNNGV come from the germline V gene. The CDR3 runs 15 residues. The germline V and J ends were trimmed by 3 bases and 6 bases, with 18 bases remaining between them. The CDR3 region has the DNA TGTGCCAGCAGCTTTGAAGGTCAGGCGCTCGTCGAGCAGTACTTC. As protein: CASSFEGQALVEQYF.

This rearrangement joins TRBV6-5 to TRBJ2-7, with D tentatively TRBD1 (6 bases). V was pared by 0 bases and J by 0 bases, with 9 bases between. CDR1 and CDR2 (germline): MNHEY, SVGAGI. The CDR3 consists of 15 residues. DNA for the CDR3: TGTGCCAGCAGTTACTCTGGACAGAGCTCCTACGAGCAGTACTTC. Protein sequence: CASSYSGQSSYEQYF.

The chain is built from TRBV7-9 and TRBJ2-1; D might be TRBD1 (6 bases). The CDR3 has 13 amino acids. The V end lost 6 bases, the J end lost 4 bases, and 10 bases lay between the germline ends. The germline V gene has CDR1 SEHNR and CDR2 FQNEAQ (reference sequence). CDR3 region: CASRQGAYNEQFF. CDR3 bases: TGTGCCAGCAGACAGGGAGCTTACAATGAGCAGTTCTTC.

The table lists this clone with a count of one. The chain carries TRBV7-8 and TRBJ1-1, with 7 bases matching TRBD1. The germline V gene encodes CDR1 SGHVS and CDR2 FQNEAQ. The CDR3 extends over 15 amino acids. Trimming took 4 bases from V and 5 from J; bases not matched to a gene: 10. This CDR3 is CASSSREGAETEAFF. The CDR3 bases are TGTGCCAGCAGCTCTCGTGAGGGGGCGGAGACTGAAGCTTTCTTT.

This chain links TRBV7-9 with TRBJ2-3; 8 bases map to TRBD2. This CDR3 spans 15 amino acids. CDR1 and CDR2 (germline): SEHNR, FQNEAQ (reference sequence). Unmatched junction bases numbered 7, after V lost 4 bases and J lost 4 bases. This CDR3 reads CASSYLGGAPDTQYF. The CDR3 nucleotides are TGTGCCAGCAGCTACCTCGGGGGGGCCCCAGATACGCAGTATTTT.

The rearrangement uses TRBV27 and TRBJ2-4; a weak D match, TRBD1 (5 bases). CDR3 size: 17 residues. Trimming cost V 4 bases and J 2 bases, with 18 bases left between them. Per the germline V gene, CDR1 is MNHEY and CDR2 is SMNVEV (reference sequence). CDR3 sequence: CASSSLRAGQTKNIQYF. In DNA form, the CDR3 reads TGTGCCAGCAGTTCCCTAAGGGCAGGGCAGACCAAAAACATTCAGTACTTC.

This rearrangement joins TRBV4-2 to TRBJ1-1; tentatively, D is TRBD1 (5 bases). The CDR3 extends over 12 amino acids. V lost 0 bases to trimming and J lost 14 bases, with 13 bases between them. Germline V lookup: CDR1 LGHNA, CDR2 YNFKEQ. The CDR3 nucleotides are TGTGCCAGCAGCCAAGAGGAGGGGCGCTGGTTCTTT. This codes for CASSQEEGRWFF.

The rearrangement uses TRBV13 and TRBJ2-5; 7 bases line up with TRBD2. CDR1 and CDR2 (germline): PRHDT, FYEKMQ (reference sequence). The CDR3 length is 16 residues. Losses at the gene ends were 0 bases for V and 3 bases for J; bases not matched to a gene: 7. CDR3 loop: CASSLGTPGTKETQYF. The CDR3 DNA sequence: TGTGCCAGCAGCTTAGGGACCCCCGGGACTAAAGAGACCCAGTACTTC.

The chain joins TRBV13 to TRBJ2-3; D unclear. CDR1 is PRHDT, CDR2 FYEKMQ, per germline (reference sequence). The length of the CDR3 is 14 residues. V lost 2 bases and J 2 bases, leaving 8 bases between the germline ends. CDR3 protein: CASSLLQITDTQYF. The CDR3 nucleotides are TGTGCCAGCAGCTTATTACAGATCACAGATACGCAGTATTTT.

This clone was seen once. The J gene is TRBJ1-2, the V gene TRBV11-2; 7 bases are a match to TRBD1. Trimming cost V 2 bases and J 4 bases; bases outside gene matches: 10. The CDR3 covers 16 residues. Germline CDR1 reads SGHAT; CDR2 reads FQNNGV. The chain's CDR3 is CASSLQKPGQSYGYTF. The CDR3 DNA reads TGTGCCAGCAGCTTACAGAAACCGGGACAGAGCTATGGCTACACCTTC.

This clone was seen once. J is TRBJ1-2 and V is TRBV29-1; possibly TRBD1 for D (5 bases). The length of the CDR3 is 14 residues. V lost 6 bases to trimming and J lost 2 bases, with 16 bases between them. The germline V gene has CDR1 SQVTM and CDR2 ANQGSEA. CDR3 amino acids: CSVGVGHGNYGYTF. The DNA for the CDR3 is TGCAGCGTAGGGGTGGGGCACGGGAACTATGGCTACACCTTC.

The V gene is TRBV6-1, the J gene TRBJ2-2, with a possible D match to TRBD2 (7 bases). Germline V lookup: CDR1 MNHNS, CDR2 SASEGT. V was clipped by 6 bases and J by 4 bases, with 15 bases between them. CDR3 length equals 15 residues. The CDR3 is CASRAEGGGTGELFF. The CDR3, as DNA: TGTGCCAGCAGAGCCGAGGGGGGGGGCACCGGGGAGCTGTTTTTT.

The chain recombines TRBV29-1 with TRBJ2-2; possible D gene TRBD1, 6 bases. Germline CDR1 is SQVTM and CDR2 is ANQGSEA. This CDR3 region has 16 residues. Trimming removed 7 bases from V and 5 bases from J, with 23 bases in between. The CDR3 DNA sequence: TGCAGCGCCAGAAGGGGGACCTTCCCTGGGACCGGGGAGCTGTTTTTT. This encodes CSARRGTFPGTGELFF.

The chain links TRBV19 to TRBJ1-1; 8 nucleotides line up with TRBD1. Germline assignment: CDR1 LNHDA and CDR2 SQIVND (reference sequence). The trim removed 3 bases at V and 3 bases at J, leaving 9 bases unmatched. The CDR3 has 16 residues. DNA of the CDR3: TGTGCCAGTAGTATCGGGAGACAGGGGACCCACACTGAAGCTTTCTTT. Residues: CASSIGRQGTHTEAFF.

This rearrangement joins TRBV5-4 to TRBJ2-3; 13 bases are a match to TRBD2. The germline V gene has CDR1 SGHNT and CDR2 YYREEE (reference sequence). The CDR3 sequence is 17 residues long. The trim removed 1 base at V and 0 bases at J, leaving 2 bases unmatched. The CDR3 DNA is TGTGCCAGCAGCTTGAGACTAGCGGGGGGCAGCACAGATACGCAGTATTTT. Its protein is CASSLRLAGGSTDTQYF. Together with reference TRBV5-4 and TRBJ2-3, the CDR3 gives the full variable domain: ETGVTQSPTHLIKTRGQQVTLRCSSQSGHNTVSWYQQALGQGPQFIFQYYREEENGRGNFPPRFSGLQFPNYSSELNVNALELDDSALYLCASSLRLAGGSTDTQYFGPGTRLTVL.

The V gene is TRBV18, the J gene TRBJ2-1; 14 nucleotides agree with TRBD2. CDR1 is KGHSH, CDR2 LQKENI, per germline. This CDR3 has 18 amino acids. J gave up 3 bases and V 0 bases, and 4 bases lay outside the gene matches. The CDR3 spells CASSPPGLAGGFYNEQFF. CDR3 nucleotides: TGTGCCAGCTCACCACCAGGACTAGCGGGGGGTTTCTACAATGAGCAGTTCTTC.

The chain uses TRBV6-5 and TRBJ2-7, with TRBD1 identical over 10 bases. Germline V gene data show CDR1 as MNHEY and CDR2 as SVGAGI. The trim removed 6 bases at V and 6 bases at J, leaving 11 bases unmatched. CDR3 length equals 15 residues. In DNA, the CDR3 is TGTGCCAGCAGCAAATCCGGGACAGGGGCAGGCGAGCAGTACTTC. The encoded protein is CASSKSGTGAGEQYF.

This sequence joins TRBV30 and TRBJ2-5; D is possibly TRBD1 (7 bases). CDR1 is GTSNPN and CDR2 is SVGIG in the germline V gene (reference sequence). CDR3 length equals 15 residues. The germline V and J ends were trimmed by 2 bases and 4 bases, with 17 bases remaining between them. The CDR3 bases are TGTGCCTGGAGTCCTAAGGGGGCGCGGGGAGAGACCCAGTACTTC. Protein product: CAWSPKGARGETQYF.

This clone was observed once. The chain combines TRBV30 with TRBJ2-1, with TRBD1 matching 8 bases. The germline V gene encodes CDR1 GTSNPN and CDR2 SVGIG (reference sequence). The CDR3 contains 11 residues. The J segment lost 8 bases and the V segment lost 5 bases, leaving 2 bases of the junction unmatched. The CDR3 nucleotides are TGTGCCTGGGAGACAGGGGATGAGCAGTTCTTC. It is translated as CAWETGDEQFF.

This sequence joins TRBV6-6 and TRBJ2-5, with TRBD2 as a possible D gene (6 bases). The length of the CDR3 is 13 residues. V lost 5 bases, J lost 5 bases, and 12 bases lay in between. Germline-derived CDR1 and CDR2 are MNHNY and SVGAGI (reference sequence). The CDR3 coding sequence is TGTGCCAGCAGTCCGCGGGGCCTGGAGACCCAGTACTTC. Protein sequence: CASSPRGLETQYF.

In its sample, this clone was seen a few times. The CDR3 DNA is TGTGCCAGTACGCCGGCGGGGACCTCCCATGGCTACACCTTC. It is translated as CASTPAGTSHGYTF. The chain couples TRBV19 to TRBJ1-2; possibly TRBD1 for D (5 bases). Trimming took 7 bases from V and 6 from J, leaving 18 bases between them. The V gene's germline CDR1 is LNHDA and CDR2 SQIVND (reference sequence). The CDR3 is made up of 14 amino acids.

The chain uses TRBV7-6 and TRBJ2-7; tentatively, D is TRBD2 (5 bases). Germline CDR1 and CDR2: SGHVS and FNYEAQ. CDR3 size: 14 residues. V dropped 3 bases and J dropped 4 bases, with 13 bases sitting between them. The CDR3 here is CASSLKGGFYEQYF. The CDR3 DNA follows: TGTGCCAGCAGCTTGAAAGGAGGTTTTTACGAGCAGTACTTC.

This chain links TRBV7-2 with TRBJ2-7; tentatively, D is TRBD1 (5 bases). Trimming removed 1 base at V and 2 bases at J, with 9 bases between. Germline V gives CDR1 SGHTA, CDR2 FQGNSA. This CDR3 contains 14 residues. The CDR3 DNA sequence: TGTGCCAGCAGCTTAGAAAGGGGCCCCTACGAGCAGTACTTC. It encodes CASSLERGPYEQYF.